The T cell receptor (beta chain) under discussion was sequenced for a study of monozygotic twins with inflammatory bowel disease. Study results and limitations: IBD patients shared fewer clonotypes with other individuals than healthy twins, especially patients with disease activity signs. It was in IBD patients that TCRbeta diversity (inverse Simpson) was lower than in healthy co-twins.

About this clonotype itself: Its antigen is undetermined.

Every TCR library drew on approximately 3.5 ug of total RNA. With eight separate reactions per sample, the authors made cDNA. TCRdb derives one entry per CDR3 protein from the 5' RACE reads, leaving out DNA. There are roughly 170,000 distinct CDR3 sequences in the sample, with about 8% held by the top ten. The sample comprised blood. The clonotype comes from a human donor with ulcerative colitis or Crohn's disease, or a healthy co-twin of an affected twin (not recorded which).

The CDR3 sequence: CASSPSRSGNIQYF. V is TRBV5-5 and J is TRBJ2-4. This CDR3 spans 14 amino acids. Germline CDR1 reads SGHKS; CDR2 reads YYEKEE (reference sequence).